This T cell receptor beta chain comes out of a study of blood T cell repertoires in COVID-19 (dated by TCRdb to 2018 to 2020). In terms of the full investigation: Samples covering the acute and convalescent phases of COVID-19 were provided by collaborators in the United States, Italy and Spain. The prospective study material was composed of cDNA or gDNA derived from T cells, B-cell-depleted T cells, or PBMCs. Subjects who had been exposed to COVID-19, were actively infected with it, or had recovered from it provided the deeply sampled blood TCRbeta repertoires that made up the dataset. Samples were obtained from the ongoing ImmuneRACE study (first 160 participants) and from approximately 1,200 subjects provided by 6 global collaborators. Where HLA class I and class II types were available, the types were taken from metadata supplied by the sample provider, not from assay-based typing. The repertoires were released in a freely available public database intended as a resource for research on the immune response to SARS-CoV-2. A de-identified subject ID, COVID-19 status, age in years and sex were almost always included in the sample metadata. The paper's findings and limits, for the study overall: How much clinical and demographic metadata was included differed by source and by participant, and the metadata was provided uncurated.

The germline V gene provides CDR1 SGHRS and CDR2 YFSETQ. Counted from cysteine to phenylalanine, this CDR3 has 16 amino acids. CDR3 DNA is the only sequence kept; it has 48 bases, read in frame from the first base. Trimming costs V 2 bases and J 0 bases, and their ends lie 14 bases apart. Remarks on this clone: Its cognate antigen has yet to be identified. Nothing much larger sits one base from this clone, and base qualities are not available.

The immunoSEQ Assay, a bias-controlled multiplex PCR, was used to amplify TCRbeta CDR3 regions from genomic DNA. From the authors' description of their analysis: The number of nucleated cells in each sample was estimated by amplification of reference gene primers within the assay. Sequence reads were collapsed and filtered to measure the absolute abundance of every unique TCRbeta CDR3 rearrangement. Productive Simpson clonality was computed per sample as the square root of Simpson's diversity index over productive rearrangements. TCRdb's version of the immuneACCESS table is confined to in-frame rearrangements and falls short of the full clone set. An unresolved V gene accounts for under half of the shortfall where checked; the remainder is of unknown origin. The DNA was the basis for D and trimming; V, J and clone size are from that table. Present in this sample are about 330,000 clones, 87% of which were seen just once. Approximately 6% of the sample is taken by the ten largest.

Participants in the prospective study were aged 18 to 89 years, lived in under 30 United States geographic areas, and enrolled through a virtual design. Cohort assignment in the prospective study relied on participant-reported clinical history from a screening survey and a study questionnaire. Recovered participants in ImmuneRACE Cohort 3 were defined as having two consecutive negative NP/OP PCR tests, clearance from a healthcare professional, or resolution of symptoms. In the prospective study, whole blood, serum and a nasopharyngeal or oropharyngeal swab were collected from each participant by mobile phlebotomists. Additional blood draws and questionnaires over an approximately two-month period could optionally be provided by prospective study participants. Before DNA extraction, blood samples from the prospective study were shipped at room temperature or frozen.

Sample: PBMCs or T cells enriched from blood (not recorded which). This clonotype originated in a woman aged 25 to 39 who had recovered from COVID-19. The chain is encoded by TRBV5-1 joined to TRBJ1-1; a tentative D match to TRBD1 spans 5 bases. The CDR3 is CASSFQGNLMNTEAFF. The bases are TGCGCCAGCAGCTTTCAGGGAAACCTAATGAACACTGAAGCTTTCTTT.